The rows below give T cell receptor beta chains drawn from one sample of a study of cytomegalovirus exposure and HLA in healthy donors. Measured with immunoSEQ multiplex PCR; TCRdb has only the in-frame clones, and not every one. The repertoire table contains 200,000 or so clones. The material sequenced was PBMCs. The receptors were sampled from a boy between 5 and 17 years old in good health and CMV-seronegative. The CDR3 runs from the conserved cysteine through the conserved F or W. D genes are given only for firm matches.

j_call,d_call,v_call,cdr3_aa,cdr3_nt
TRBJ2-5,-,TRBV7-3,CASSLGGGPQETQYF,TGTGCCAGCAGCTTAGGCGGGGGCCCCCAAGAGACCCAGTACTTC
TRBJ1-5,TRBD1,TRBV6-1,CASSGLSGGGQPQHF,TGTGCCAGCAGTGGGCTGTCAGGGGGAGGTCAGCCCCAGCATTTT
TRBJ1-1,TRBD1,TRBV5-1,CASSLVARGLVNTEAFF,TGCGCCAGCAGCTTGGTCGCCAGGGGGCTGGTGAACACTGAAGCTTTCTTT
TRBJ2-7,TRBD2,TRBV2,CASMGGGGNYEQYF,TGTGCCAGCATGGGGGGCGGGGGGAACTACGAGCAGTACTTC
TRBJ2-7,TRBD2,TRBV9,CASSVAAGDYEQYF,TGTGCCAGCAGCGTAGCAGCGGGAGACTACGAGCAGTACTTC
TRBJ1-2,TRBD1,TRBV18,CASSRGQGEDGYTF,TGTGCCAGCTCACGAGGACAGGGAGAGGATGGCTACACCTTC
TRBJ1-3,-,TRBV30,CAWSVSGGNTIYF,TGTGCCTGGAGTGTATCCGGGGGAAACACCATATATTTT
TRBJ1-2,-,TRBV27,CASSPQVNYGYTF,TGTGCCAGCAGTCCGCAGGTGAACTATGGCTACACCTTC
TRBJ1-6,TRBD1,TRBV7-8,CASSSTRGLNSPLHF,TGTGCCAGCAGCTCCACGAGGGGGCTAAATTCACCCCTCCACTTT
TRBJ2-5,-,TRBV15,CATARGPGLLGTQYF,TGTGCCACGGCCCGCGGCCCCGGGTTGTTGGGGACCCAGTACTTC
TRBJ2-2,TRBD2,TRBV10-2,CASSESGGSTGELFF,TGCGCCAGCAGTGAAAGCGGGGGGTCCACCGGGGAGCTGTTTTTT
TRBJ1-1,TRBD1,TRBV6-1,CASSWDRHEAFF,TGTGCCAGCAGTTGGGACAGACATGAAGCTTTCTTT
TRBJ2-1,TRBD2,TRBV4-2,CASSRPEGRGGYNEQFF,TGTGCCAGCAGCCGCCCCGAGGGGCGGGGGGGGTACAATGAGCAGTTCTTC
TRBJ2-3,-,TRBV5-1,CASSLTGLSTDTQYF,TGCGCCAGCAGCTTGACAGGGCTAAGCACAGATACGCAGTATTTT
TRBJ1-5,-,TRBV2,CASSYRALNQPQHF,TGTGCCAGCAGTTACAGGGCTCTCAATCAGCCCCAGCATTTT
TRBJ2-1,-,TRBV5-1,CASSPNAGVYNEQFF,TGCGCCAGCAGCCCAAATGCCGGAGTATACAATGAGCAGTTCTTC
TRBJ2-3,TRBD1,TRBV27,CASSLDRAWDTQYF,TGTGCCAGCAGCCTCGACAGGGCCTGGGATACGCAGTATTTT
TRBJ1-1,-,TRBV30,CAWSRGGRTEAFF,TGTGCCTGGAGTAGGGGGGGAAGGACTGAAGCTTTCTTT
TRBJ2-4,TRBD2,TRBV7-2,CASSLGVSGGADIQYF,TGTGCCAGCAGCTTAGGGGTTAGCGGGGGAGCGGACATTCAGTACTTC
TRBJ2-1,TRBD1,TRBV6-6,CASSPIEGQGLSEQFF,TGTGCCAGCAGTCCCATAGAGGGACAGGGTTTAAGTGAGCAGTTCTTC
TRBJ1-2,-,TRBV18,CASSPQKDQGGYTF,TGTGCCAGCTCACCACAGAAGGATCAGGGTGGCTACACCTTC
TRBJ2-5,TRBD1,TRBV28,CASSIGTGQETQYF,TGTGCCAGCAGTATCGGGACAGGACAAGAGACCCAGTACTTC
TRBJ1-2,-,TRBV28,CASSLTGGYGYTF,TGTGCCAGCAGCCTCACGGGCGGGTATGGCTACACCTTC
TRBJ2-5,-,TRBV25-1,CASSGGVGETQYF,TGTGCCAGCTCTGGCGGGGTAGGAGAGACCCAGTACTTC
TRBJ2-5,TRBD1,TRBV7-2,CASSPGGQAQYF,TGTGCCAGCAGCCCAGGGGGTCAGGCACAGTACTTC
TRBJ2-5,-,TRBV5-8,CASSLLSWGEQETQYF,TGTGCCAGCAGCTTGCTCTCGTGGGGAGAACAAGAGACCCAGTACTTC
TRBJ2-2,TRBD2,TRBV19,CASSIEKGGGTSNTGELFF,TGTGCCAGTAGTATAGAAAAGGGCGGGGGGACATCGAATACCGGGGAGCTGTTTTTT
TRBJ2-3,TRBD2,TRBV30,CAWRASGADTQYF,TGTGCCTGGAGGGCTAGCGGGGCAGATACGCAGTATTTT
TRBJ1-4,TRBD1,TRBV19,CASSTGDSATNEKLFF,TGTGCCAGTAGTACTGGGGACAGCGCAACTAATGAAAAACTGTTTTTT
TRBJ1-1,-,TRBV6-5,CASSYSSGGRTEAFF,TGTGCCAGCAGTTACTCGAGCGGGGGGAGGACTGAAGCTTTCTTT
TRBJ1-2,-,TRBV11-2,CASSPYNYGYTF,TGTGCCAGCAGCCCCTATAACTATGGCTACACCTTC
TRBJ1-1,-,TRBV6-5,CASTGTTEAFF,TGTGCCAGTACAGGTACGACTGAAGCTTTCTTT
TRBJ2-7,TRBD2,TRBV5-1,CASSFPRGGTYEQYF,TGCGCCAGCAGCTTCCCCCGGGGGGGAACCTACGAGCAGTACTTC
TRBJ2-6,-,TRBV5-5,CASSDIRGANVLTF,TGTGCCAGCAGCGATATACGGGGGGCCAACGTCCTGACTTTC
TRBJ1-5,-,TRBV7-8,CASSGSPGTSSNQPQHF,TGTGCCAGCAGCGGTAGTCCCGGGACATCGAGCAATCAGCCCCAGCATTTT
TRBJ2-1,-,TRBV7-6,CASRPRGSSYNEQFF,TGTGCCAGCAGACCTCGGGGGAGCTCCTACAATGAGCAGTTCTTC
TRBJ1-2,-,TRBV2,CASGYPIPEGGYTF,TGTGCCAGCGGGTACCCTATCCCCGAGGGAGGCTACACCTTC
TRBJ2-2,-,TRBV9,CASSTVGPTTGELFF,TGTGCCAGCAGCACGGTGGGGCCGACCACCGGGGAGCTGTTTTTT
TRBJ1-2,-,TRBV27,CASSSYPPQGGYTF,TGTGCCAGCAGTTCCTATCCCCCCCAGGGGGGCTACACCTTC
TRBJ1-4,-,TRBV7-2,CASAQGYSTNEKLFF,TGTGCCAGCGCTCAGGGATACTCAACTAATGAAAAACTGTTTTTT
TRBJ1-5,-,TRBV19,CASSIVAAGNQPQHF,TGTGCCAGTAGTATAGTGGCCGCGGGCAATCAGCCCCAGCATTTT
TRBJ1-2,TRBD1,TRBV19,CASSPQARGQLYGYTF,TGTGCCAGTAGTCCACAAGCCCGGGGACAGCTATATGGCTACACCTTC